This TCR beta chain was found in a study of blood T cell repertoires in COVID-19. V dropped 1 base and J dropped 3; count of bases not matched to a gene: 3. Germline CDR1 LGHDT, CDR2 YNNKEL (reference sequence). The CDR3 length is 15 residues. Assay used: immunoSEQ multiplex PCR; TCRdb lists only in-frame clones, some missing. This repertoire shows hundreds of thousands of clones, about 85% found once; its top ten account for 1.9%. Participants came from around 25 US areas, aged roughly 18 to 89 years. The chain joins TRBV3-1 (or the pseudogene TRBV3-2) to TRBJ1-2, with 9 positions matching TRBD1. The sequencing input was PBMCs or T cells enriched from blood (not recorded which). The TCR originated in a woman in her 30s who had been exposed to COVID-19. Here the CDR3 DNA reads TGTGCCAGCAGCCAAGCCGGGACAGGGTACTATGGCTACACCTTC. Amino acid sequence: CASSQAGTGYYGYTF.